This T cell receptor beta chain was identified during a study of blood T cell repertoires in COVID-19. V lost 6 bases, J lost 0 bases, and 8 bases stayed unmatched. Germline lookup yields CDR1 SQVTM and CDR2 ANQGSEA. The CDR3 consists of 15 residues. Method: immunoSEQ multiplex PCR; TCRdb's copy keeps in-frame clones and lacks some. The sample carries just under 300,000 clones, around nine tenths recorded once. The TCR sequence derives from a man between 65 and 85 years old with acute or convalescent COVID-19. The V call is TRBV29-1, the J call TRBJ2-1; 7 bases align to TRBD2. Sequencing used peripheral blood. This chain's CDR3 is CSVLGGANSYNEQFF. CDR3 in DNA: TGCAGCGTCCTGGGAGGGGCTAACTCCTACAATGAGCAGTTCTTC.